The 21 T cell receptor beta chains below were found in one sample sequenced in a study of regulatory T cells. Primers: 52 TRBV forward and 13 TRBJ reverse. Only in-frame clones appear in the TCRdb table, and some are missing; sequencing was by immunoSEQ multiplex PCR. The sample has 9,000 to 10,000 clones; under 90% are singletons. Sequenced material: CD8+ T cells sorted from blood. The receptor source for this set is a person aged 18 to 30 with CD3G deficiency.

The V call is TRBV28, the J call TRBJ2-6; D not resolved. The length of the CDR3 is 16 residues. V was pared by 5 bases and J by 0 bases, with 11 bases between. Germline CDR1 MDHEN, CDR2 SYDVKM. The CDR3 coding sequence is TGTGCCAGCAGTCCTGACATCTACTCTGGGGCCAACGTCCTGACTTTC. Residues: CASSPDIYSGANVLTF.

This rearrangement joins TRBV28 to TRBJ1-4; the match to TRBD1 covers 8 bases. J gave up 11 bases and V 9 bases, and 11 bases lay outside the gene matches. The CDR3 totals 13 residues. The germline V gene encodes CDR1 MDHEN and CDR2 SYDVKM. This CDR3 is CASRPNRGGKLFF. The CDR3 DNA is TGTGCCAGTCGGCCCAACAGGGGGGGGAAACTGTTTTTT.

The chain employs TRBV19 and TRBJ2-4, with no clear D. The CDR3 has 14 residues. Trimming shortened V by 5 bases and J by 8 bases, and 16 bases separated the two germline ends. The V gene's germline CDR1 is LNHDA and CDR2 SQIVND (reference sequence). CDR3 nucleotide sequence: TGTGCCAGTAGTCAGACCCTTTTCGAGGACATTCAGTACTTC. Translating gives CASSQTLFEDIQYF.

This clone is a singleton in its sample. The V and J genes are TRBV10-3 and TRBJ2-5; D remains unclear. Trimming stripped 3 bases from V and 1 base from J, with 6 bases between. CDR3 length: 13 amino acids. Germline V gene sequence: CDR1 ENHRY, CDR2 SYGVKD. The CDR3 DNA is TGTGCCATCAGTGACAGCTTCCAAGAGACCCAGTACTTC. Its protein product is CAISDSFQETQYF.

The chain joins TRBV7-8 to TRBJ2-3, with unresolved D. The CDR3 spans 14 residues. Per germline, CDR1 SGHVS and CDR2 FQNEAQ. V lost 0 bases and J 2 bases, leaving 6 bases between the germline ends. The CDR3 DNA sequence: TGTGCCAGCAGCTTAGCGCGGATCACAGATACGCAGTATTTT. This translates into CASSLARITDTQYF.

In its sample, this clone ranks as medium-sized. The rearrangement uses TRBV7-9 and TRBJ2-3; D is unclear. Per the germline V gene, CDR1 is SEHNR and CDR2 is FQNEAQ (reference sequence). CDR3 size: 11 residues. The V and J ends lost 3 bases and 4 bases respectively, with 2 bases between them. DNA of the CDR3: TGTGCCAGCAGCTTGGCAGATACGCAGTATTTT. Translation: CASSLADTQYF.

The V call is TRBV11-1, the J call TRBJ2-3, with 13 nucleotides matching TRBD2. This CDR3 has 17 amino acids. CDR1 is SGHAT, CDR2 FQDESV, per germline (reference sequence). Trimming removed 5 bases from V and 6 bases from J; junction bases left unmatched: 11. The CDR3 nucleotides read TGTGCCAGCAGCCGGGGACTAGCGGGGCCCTATGCCGATACGCAGTATTTT. Protein: CASSRGLAGPYADTQYF.

This clone was found a few times. The rearrangement joins TRBV20-1 to TRBJ1-2, with TRBD1 matching over 8 bases. Germline trimming cut 6 bases from V and 7 bases from J; bases unmatched to any gene: 4. The CDR3 sequence is 11 residues long. In germline, CDR1 is DFQATT, CDR2 SNEGSKA (reference sequence). This CDR3 reads CSAAGGGGYTF. The CDR3 DNA reads TGCAGTGCGGCAGGGGGCGGTGGCTACACCTTC.

Remarks on this clone: This specimen includes other DNA sequences encoding the same CDR3. The rearrangement joins TRBV28 to TRBJ1-1, with a weak D call TRBD1 (6 bases). V lost 6 bases and J 1 base, leaving 9 bases between the germline ends. Germline CDR1 and CDR2: MDHEN and SYDVKM. The CDR3 is made up of 13 amino acids. CDR3 sequence reads: CASSPTGNTEAFF. CDR3 nucleotide sequence: TGTGCCAGCAGCCCGACAGGGAACACTGAAGCTTTCTTT.

This chain connects TRBV10-2 to TRBJ1-2; 7 nucleotides match TRBD1. CDR1 is WSHSY, CDR2 SAAADI, per germline. CDR3 length: 15 amino acids. Trimming took 6 bases from V and 4 from J; bases not matched to a gene: 11. As DNA, the CDR3 is TGCGCCAGCAGCCAGGGACAGCCCGCGATCTATGGCTACACCTTC. The encoded protein is CASSQGQPAIYGYTF.

The chain links TRBV6-1 to TRBJ2-7, with 13 bases fitting TRBD2. The CDR3 is 14 amino acids. After removal of 5 bases from V and 3 bases from J, the junction contained 1 base not matched to a gene. CDR1 and CDR2 (germline): MNHNS, SASEGT. The CDR3 protein is CASSWTSGSYEQYF. The CDR3 DNA reads TGTGCCAGCAGTTGGACTAGCGGGAGCTACGAGCAGTACTTC.

This clone was observed a handful of times. V usage is TRBV7-9 and J usage is TRBJ2-7, with 8 bases lining up with TRBD2. The germline V gene has CDR1 SEHNR and CDR2 FQNEAQ (reference sequence). V lost 5 bases, J lost 6 bases, and 6 bases stayed unmatched. This CDR3 has 13 amino acids. CDR3: CASSNPGGAEQYF. The CDR3 nucleotides read TGTGCCAGCAGCAACCCGGGAGGGGCCGAGCAGTACTTC. Looking up the rest from reference TRBV7-9 and TRBJ2-7 gives the full variable domain: DTGVSQNPRHKITKRGQNVTFRCDPISEHNRLYWYRQTLGQGPEFLTYFQNEAQLEKSRLLSDRFSAERPKGSFSTLEIQRTEQGDSAMYLCASSNPGGAEQYFGPGTRLTVT.

The gene calls are TRBV6-5 and TRBJ1-5; D possibly corresponds to TRBD1 (5 bases). Germline CDR1 reads MNHEY; CDR2 reads SVGAGI. V was cut by 2 bases and J by 3 bases, with 8 bases left in between. The CDR3 consists of 14 residues. The CDR3 DNA reads as TGTGCCAGCAGTTACGGGGCCTTCAATCAGCCCCAGCATTTT. The encoded protein is CASSYGAFNQPQHF.

The chain uses TRBV6-1 and TRBJ2-7, with 7 nucleotides matching TRBD1. The length of the CDR3 is 13 residues. The germline CDR1 and CDR2 sequences are MNHNS and SASEGT. J gave up 4 bases and V 9 bases, and 9 bases lay outside the gene matches. CDR3 amino acids: CASNGDSSYEQYF. CDR3 sequence (DNA): TGTGCCAGTAATGGGGACAGCAGTTACGAGCAGTACTTC.

V gene TRBV5-1 combines with J gene TRBJ1-1; D possibly corresponds to TRBD1 (5 bases). Germline values: CDR1 SGHRS, CDR2 YFSETQ. The CDR3 sequence is 16 residues long. With 1 base removed from V and 2 bases from J, the gap between germline ends came to 15 bases. CDR3 coding DNA: TGCGCCAGCAGCTTGAAGGGGCCACACAGCAACACTGAAGCTTTCTTT. Protein product: CASSLKGPHSNTEAFF.

The V and J genes are TRBV7-9 and TRBJ2-3; D might be TRBD2 (6 bases). There are 15 residues in the CDR3. Germline assignment: CDR1 SEHNR and CDR2 FQNEAQ (reference sequence). V was trimmed by 5 bases and J by 3 bases, leaving 15 bases between them. This chain's CDR3 is CASSQRRAGTDTQYF. In DNA form, the CDR3 reads TGTGCCAGCAGCCAACGGAGGGCGGGGACAGATACGCAGTATTTT.

In this sample, this clone turned up a few times. This chain connects TRBV28 to TRBJ2-7; 8 nucleotides align to TRBD1. V gave up 5 bases and J gave up 7 bases; unmatched junction bases: 7. The CDR3 consists of 13 residues. CDR1 and CDR2 from the germline V gene are MDHEN and SYDVKM. The chain's CDR3 is CASSDRGLREQYF. CDR3 coding DNA: TGTGCCAGCAGTGACAGGGGCCTGCGGGAGCAGTACTTC. The full variable domain, its missing parts supplied by reference TRBV28 and TRBJ2-7, is DVKVTQSSRYLVKRTGEKVFLECVQDMDHENMFWYRQDPGLGLRLIYFSYDVKMKEKGDIPEGYSVSREKKERFSLILESASTNQTSMYLCASSDRGLREQYFGPGTRLTVT.

V gene TRBV10-2 combines with J gene TRBJ2-5; D is ambiguous. Gene TRBJ2-7 matches the end of the DNA better, so the J call may be wrong. The CDR3 spans 11 residues. Germline CDR1 and CDR2: WSHSY and SAAADI. CDR3 in amino acids: CASSVGYEQYF. As DNA, the CDR3 is TGCGCCAGCAGTGTTGGATACGAGCAGTACTTC.

The chain has TRBV6-1 and TRBJ1-2; 7 bases line up with TRBD1. Unmatched junction bases numbered 8, after V lost 5 bases and J lost 8 bases. Germline CDR1 and CDR2: MNHNS and SASEGT. CDR3 length: 13 residues. CDR3 protein: CASSRLTGNGYTF. For the CDR3, the DNA is TGTGCCAGCAGTAGACTGACAGGGAACGGCTACACCTTC.

The chain carries TRBV5-1 and TRBJ2-7; tentatively, D is TRBD1 or TRBD2 (5 bases each). The germline CDR1 and CDR2 sequences are SGHRS and YFSETQ. The germline V and J ends were trimmed by 4 bases and 2 bases, with 13 bases remaining between them. CDR3 length equals 14 residues. As DNA, the CDR3 is TGCGCCAGCAGCGTCCTGGGGGACCCCTACGAGCAGTACTTC. It translates to CASSVLGDPYEQYF. Using reference TRBV5-1 and TRBJ2-7 for the parts outside the CDR3, the full variable domain is KAGVTQTPRYLIKTRGQQVTLSCSPISGHRSVSWYQQTPGQGLQFLFEYFSETQRNKGNFPGRFSGRQFSNSRSEMNVSTLELGDSALYLCASSVLGDPYEQYFGPGTRLTVT.

This chain connects TRBV27 to TRBJ2-7; D tentatively fits TRBD1 or TRBD2 (5 bases each). V was pared by 6 bases and J by 4 bases, with 19 bases between. CDR1 and CDR2 (germline): MNHEY, SMNVEV (reference sequence). The CDR3 covers 15 residues. CDR3 DNA: TGTGCCAGCAGCCCCACTAGGGGACCCTTTTACGAGCAGTACTTC. This translates into CASSPTRGPFYEQYF.